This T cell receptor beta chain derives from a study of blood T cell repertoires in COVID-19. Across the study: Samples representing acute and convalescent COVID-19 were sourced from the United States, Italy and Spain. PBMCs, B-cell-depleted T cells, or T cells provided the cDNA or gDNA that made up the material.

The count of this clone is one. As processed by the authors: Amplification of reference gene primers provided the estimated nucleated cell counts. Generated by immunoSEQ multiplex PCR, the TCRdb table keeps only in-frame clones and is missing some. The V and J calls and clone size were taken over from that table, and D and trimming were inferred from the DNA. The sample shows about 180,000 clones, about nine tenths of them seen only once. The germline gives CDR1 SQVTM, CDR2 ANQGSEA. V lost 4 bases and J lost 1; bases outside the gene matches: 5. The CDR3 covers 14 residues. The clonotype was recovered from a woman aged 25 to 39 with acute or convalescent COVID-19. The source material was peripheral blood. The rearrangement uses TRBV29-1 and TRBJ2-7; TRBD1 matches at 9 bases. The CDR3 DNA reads TGCAGCGTTGTCTCCGGGACAGGGTCCTACGAGCAGTACTTC. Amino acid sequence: CSVVSGTGSYEQYF.